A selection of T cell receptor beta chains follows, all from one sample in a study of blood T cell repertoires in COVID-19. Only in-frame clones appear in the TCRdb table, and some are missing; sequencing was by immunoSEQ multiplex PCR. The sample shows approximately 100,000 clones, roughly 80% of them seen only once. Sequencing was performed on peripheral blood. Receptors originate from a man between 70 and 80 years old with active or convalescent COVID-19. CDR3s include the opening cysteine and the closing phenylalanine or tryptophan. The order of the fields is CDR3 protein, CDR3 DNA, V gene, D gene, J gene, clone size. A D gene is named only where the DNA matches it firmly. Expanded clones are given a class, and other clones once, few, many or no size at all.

CDR3 protein: CASSILGPEKLFF; CDR3 DNA: TGTGCCAGTAGTATCCTGGGGCCAGAAAAACTGTTTTTT; V gene: TRBV19; D gene: .; J gene: TRBJ1-4; clone size: .
CDR3 protein: CAWSYTNTEAFF; CDR3 DNA: TGTGCCTGGAGTTACACAAACACTGAAGCTTTCTTT; V gene: TRBV30; D gene: .; J gene: TRBJ1-1; clone size: .
CDR3 protein: CASSSTGDPSQPQHF; CDR3 DNA: TGTGCCAGCTCATCGACAGGGGATCCCAGTCAGCCCCAGCATTTT; V gene: TRBV18; D gene: TRBD1; J gene: TRBJ1-5; clone size: few
CDR3 protein: CASSLQTSGGHEQYF; CDR3 DNA: TGCGCCAGCAGCCTACAAACTAGCGGGGGCCACGAGCAGTACTTC; V gene: TRBV5-1; D gene: TRBD2; J gene: TRBJ2-7; clone size: .
CDR3 protein: CASSLTGGGYSYEQYF; CDR3 DNA: TGTGCCAGCAGTTTAACTGGCGGGGGCTACTCCTACGAGCAGTACTTC; V gene: TRBV28; D gene: .; J gene: TRBJ2-7; clone size: .
CDR3 protein: CASSITGRRNTEAFF; CDR3 DNA: TGTGCCAGCAGTATTACAGGGCGACGGAACACTGAAGCTTTCTTT; V gene: TRBV27; D gene: .; J gene: TRBJ1-1; clone size: .
CDR3 protein: CSASALRDTQYF; CDR3 DNA: TGCAGTGCTAGTGCCCTTCGGGATACGCAGTATTTT; V gene: TRBV20-1; D gene: .; J gene: TRBJ2-3; clone size: .
CDR3 protein: CATSRGLSSGGLSYEQYF; CDR3 DNA: TGTGCCACCAGCAGAGGACTCTCTAGCGGGGGATTATCCTACGAGCAGTACTTC; V gene: TRBV15; D gene: TRBD2; J gene: TRBJ2-7; clone size: few
CDR3 protein: CASEGRVGLQETQYF; CDR3 DNA: TGTGCCAGCGAAGGCAGGGTCGGGTTACAAGAGACCCAGTACTTC; V gene: TRBV5-5; D gene: .; J gene: TRBJ2-5; clone size: .
CDR3 protein: CASSLDPRQGGVAFF; CDR3 DNA: TGCGCCAGCAGCTTGGACCCTAGACAGGGTGGAGTAGCTTTCTTT; V gene: TRBV5-1; D gene: TRBD1; J gene: TRBJ1-1; clone size: .
CDR3 protein: CASSITGAADTQYF; CDR3 DNA: TGTGCCAGTAGTATAACTGGGGCGGCAGATACGCAGTATTTT; V gene: TRBV19; D gene: .; J gene: TRBJ2-3; clone size: once
CDR3 protein: CASSQVVRGQGLLNTEAFF; CDR3 DNA: TGTGCCAGCAGCCAAGTAGTTCGGGGACAGGGACTACTGAACACTGAAGCTTTCTTT; V gene: TRBV14; D gene: TRBD1; J gene: TRBJ1-1; clone size: .
CDR3 protein: CASLRGRVSDTQYF; CDR3 DNA: TGTGCCAGCCTCAGAGGGCGGGTCTCAGATACGCAGTATTTT; V gene: TRBV7-2; D gene: .; J gene: TRBJ2-3; clone size: .
CDR3 protein: CAWSVSGRGTDTQYF; CDR3 DNA: TGTGCCTGGAGTGTGAGCGGGAGGGGGACAGATACGCAGTATTTT; V gene: TRBV30; D gene: TRBD2; J gene: TRBJ2-3; clone size: .
CDR3 protein: CASQLQGVMNTEAFF; CDR3 DNA: TGTGCCAGCCAGCTTCAGGGGGTGATGAACACTGAAGCTTTCTTT; V gene: TRBV5-4; D gene: TRBD1; J gene: TRBJ1-1; clone size: .
CDR3 protein: CASDRRGMNTEAFF; CDR3 DNA: TGTGCCAGTGATAGACGGGGGATGAACACTGAAGCTTTCTTT; V gene: TRBV19; D gene: .; J gene: TRBJ1-1; clone size: .
CDR3 protein: CSASSSGYTF; CDR3 DNA: TGCAGTGCTAGTTCCAGTGGCTACACCTTC; V gene: TRBV20-1; D gene: .; J gene: TRBJ1-2; clone size: .
CDR3 protein: CASSLLIPYTF; CDR3 DNA: TGTGCCAGCAGCTTGCTAATCCCCTACACCTTC; V gene: TRBV7-2; D gene: .; J gene: TRBJ1-2; clone size: .
CDR3 protein: CASSLDRFSTGELFF; CDR3 DNA: TGTGCCAGCAGTTTGGACAGGTTCAGCACCGGGGAGCTGTTTTTT; V gene: TRBV2; D gene: TRBD1; J gene: TRBJ2-2; clone size: .
CDR3 protein: CASRFMNTEAFF; CDR3 DNA: TGTGCCAGCAGGTTCATGAACACTGAAGCTTTCTTT; V gene: TRBV2; D gene: .; J gene: TRBJ1-1; clone size: once
CDR3 protein: CATYDKNYGYTF; CDR3 DNA: TGTGCCACCTACGACAAGAACTATGGCTACACCTTC; V gene: TRBV24-1; D gene: .; J gene: TRBJ1-2; clone size: .